A single sample is the source of the 2 T cell receptor beta chains below, sequenced in a study of cytomegalovirus exposure and HLA in healthy donors. Amplification used 60 Vbeta primers and 13 Jbeta primers. Clones were sequenced by immunoSEQ multiplex PCR, and TCRdb holds only the in-frame ones, with some missing. The data show 130,000 or so clones, approximately 77% seen once. Input material: PBMCs. Source of these receptors: a young man in good health and CMV-seronegative.

The CDR3 region is CASSGGTGGYSYEQYF. DNA of the CDR3: TGTGCCAGCAGTGGGGGGACAGGGGGCTATTCCTACGAGCAGTACTTC. The chain uses TRBV6-1 and TRBJ2-7, with TRBD1 identical over 12 bases. Germline CDR1 is MNHNS and CDR2 is SASEGT. The ends lost 4 bases at V and 1 base at J; junction bases unmatched: 5. The CDR3 is 16 amino acids.

The chain has TRBV20-1 and TRBJ2-5; possibly TRBD2 for D (6 bases). The V and J ends lost 0 bases and 7 bases respectively, with 6 bases between them. This CDR3 region has 11 residues. From germline, CDR1 is DFQATT and CDR2 SNEGSKA (reference sequence). CDR3 nucleotides: TGCAGTGCTAGAGACGGGGGGACCCAGTACTTC. Residues: CSARDGGTQYF.